This TCR beta chain was sequenced in a study of CD8 T cells in Susac syndrome. Deletions cut 5 bases from V and 5 bases from J, with 15 bases between. This CDR3 is built from 14 residues. CDR1 and CDR2 from the germline V gene are SGHAT and FQNNGV. An amount of RNA that ranged from 0.5 to 1 ug was reverse transcribed with random hexamers. TCRdb passed the immunoSEQ multiplex PCR reads through MiXCR, listing each CDR3 protein once. This table holds roughly 120,000 distinct CDR3 sequences, 94% found once. This receptor was identified in a human donor in good health. The genes are TRBV11-2 and TRBJ2-5; either TRBD1 or TRBD2 may fit D (6 bases each). The sequenced sample was CD4+ T cells from PBMCs. DNA of the CDR3: TGTGCCAGCAGCCGCCAAGGGGGGCGGGAGACCCAGTACTTC. Translating it yields CASSRQGGRETQYF.